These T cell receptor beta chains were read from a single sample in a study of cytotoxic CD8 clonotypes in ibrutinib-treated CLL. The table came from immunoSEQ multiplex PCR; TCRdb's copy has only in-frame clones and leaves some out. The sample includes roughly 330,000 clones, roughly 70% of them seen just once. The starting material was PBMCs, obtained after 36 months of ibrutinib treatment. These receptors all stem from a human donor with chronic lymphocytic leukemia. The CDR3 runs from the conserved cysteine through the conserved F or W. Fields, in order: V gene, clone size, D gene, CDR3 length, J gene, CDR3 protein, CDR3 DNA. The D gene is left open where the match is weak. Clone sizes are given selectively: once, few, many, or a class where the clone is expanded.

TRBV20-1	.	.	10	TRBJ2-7	CSALEYEQYF	TGCAGTGCCCTCGAATACGAGCAGTACTTC
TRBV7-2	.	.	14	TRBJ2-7	CASSFLGTTYEQYF	TGTGCCAGCAGCTTCCTCGGGACAACCTACGAGCAGTACTTC
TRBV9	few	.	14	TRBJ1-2	CASSFRDHRHGYTF	TGTGCCAGTAGTTTCAGGGATCATAGGCATGGCTACACCTTC
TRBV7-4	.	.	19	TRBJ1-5	CASSPNRQVGVFWNQPQHF	TGTGCCAGCAGCCCCAATCGACAGGTTGGGGTTTTCTGGAATCAGCCCCAGCATTTT
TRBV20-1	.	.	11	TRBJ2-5	CSARVVETQYF	TGCAGTGCTAGAGTGGTAGAGACCCAGTACTTC
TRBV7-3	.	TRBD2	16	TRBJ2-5	CASSWSGLARGETQYF	TGTGCCAGCAGCTGGTCGGGACTAGCAAGGGGAGAGACCCAGTACTTC
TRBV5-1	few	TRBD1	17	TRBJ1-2	CASSRTRTGSKDYGYTF	TGCGCCAGCAGCAGAACCAGGACAGGGTCTAAGGACTATGGCTACACCTTC
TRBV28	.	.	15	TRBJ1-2	CASSPQNKAHYGYTF	TGTGCCAGCAGTCCGCAAAATAAGGCTCACTATGGCTACACCTTC
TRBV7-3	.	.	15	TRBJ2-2	CASSLEGRSTGELFF	TGTGCCAGCAGCTTAGAGGGCCGGAGCACCGGGGAGCTGTTTTTT
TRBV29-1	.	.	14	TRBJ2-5	CSVEHYRFQETQYF	TGCAGCGTTGAGCATTACAGGTTTCAAGAGACCCAGTACTTC
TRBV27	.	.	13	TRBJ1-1	CASSWQGSTEAFF	TGTGCCAGCAGTTGGCAGGGAAGTACTGAAGCTTTCTTT
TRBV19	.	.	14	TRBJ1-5	CASSFRQGNQPQHF	TGTGCCAGTAGTTTCCGACAGGGCAATCAGCCCCAGCATTTT
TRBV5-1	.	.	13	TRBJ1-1	CASSPGKNTEAFF	TGCGCCAGCAGCCCAGGGAAGAACACTGAAGCTTTCTTT
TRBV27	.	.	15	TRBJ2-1	CASSLVRGGVHEQFF	TGTGCCAGCAGTTTGGTGCGAGGGGGAGTTCACGAGCAGTTCTTC
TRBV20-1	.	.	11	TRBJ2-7	CSAAIEYEQYF	TGCAGTGCTGCCATCGAATACGAGCAGTACTTC
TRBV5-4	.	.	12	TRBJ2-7	CASSTPGDLKYF	TGTGCCAGCAGCACACCTGGGGACCTCAAGTACTTC
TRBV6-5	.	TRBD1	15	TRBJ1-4	CASSYFTGADEKLFF	TGTGCCAGCAGTTACTTTACAGGGGCCGATGAAAAACTGTTTTTT
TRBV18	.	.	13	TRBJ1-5	CASSPGGTWPQHF	TGTGCCAGCTCACCGGGAGGGACTTGGCCCCAGCATTTT
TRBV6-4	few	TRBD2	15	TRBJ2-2	CASSVSSGSGGELFF	TGTGCCAGCAGTGTATCTAGCGGGAGTGGCGGGGAGCTGTTTTTT
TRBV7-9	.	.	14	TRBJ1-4	CASSLTGPNEKLFF	TGTGCCAGCAGCTTAACGGGTCCGAATGAAAAACTGTTTTTT
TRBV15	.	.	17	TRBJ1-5	CATSRARGLNSNQPQHF	TGTGCCACCAGCAGAGCCAGGGGCCTTAATAGCAATCAGCCCCAGCATTTT
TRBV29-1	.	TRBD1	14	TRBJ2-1	CSAQGVLSYNEQFF	TGCAGCGCACAGGGGGTCCTATCCTACAATGAGCAGTTCTTC
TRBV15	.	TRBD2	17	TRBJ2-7	CATSRGLGTSGTYEQYF	TGTGCCACCAGCCGCGGACTGGGGACTAGCGGGACCTACGAGCAGTACTTC
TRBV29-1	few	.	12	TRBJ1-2	CSVERWGYGYTF	TGCAGCGTTGAAAGATGGGGCTATGGCTACACCTTC
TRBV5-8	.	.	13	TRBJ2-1	CASIGRVYNEQFF	TGTGCCAGCATCGGCAGGGTTTACAATGAGCAGTTCTTC
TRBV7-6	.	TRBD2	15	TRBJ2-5	CASSLELAGVETQYF	TGTGCCAGCAGCTTAGAACTAGCGGGAGTAGAGACCCAGTACTTC
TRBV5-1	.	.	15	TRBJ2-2	CASSLEQGWTGELFF	TGCGCCAGCAGCTTGGAACAGGGTTGGACCGGGGAGCTGTTTTTT
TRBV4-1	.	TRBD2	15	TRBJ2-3	CASGERGGDGDTQYF	TGCGCCAGCGGCGAGCGGGGCGGGGACGGAGATACGCAGTATTTT
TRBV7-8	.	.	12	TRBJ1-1	CASKGVYAEAFF	TGTGCCAGCAAGGGGGTTTACGCTGAAGCTTTCTTT
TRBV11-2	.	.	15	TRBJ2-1	CASSYQTGSYNEQFF	TGTGCCAGCAGCTACCAGACGGGCTCCTACAATGAGCAGTTCTTC
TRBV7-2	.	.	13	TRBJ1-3	CASSPGGGNTIYF	TGTGCCAGCAGCCCAGGTGGAGGAAACACCATATATTTT
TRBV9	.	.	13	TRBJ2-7	CASSVRPAYEQYF	TGTGCCAGCAGCGTCCGACCGGCCTACGAGCAGTACTTC
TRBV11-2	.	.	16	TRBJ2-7	CASSLVGPALLYEQYF	TGTGCCAGCAGCTTAGTAGGGCCAGCTCTACTTTACGAGCAGTACTTC
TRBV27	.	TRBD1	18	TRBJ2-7	CASSLREPGQLSSYEQYF	TGTGCCAGCAGTTTAAGGGAGCCGGGACAGCTGAGCTCCTACGAGCAGTACTTC
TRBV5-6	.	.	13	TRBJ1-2	CASSLVRLAGYTF	TGTGCCAGCAGCTTGGTTAGGTTGGCTGGCTACACCTTC
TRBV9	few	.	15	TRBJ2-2	CASSYGHPLTGELFF	TGTGCCAGCAGCTACGGACACCCCCTTACCGGGGAGCTGTTTTTT
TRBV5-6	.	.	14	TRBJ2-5	CASSTWVQGETQYF	TGTGCCAGCAGTACCTGGGTACAGGGAGAGACCCAGTACTTC
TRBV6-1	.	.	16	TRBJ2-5	CASSEARVNREFGQYF	TGTGCCAGCAGTGAAGCGCGCGTCAACAGAGAATTCGGGCAGTACTTC
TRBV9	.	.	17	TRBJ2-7	CASSVDSAPGSRYEQYF	TGTGCCAGCAGCGTAGACTCGGCGCCGGGCAGCCGATACGAGCAGTACTTC
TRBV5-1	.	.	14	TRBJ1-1	CASKQIQQNTEAFF	TGCGCCAGCAAACAAATACAGCAGAACACTGAAGCTTTCTTT
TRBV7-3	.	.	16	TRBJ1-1	CASSLTGRGGGTEAFF	TGTGCCAGCAGCTTAACTGGAAGGGGAGGGGGCACTGAAGCTTTCTTT
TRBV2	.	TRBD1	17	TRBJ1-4	CASSLDRFPGTNEKLFF	TGTGCCAGCAGCTTGGACAGGTTCCCTGGGACTAATGAAAAACTGTTTTTT
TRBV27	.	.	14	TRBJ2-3	CASSIGPATDTQYF	TGTGCCAGCAGCATCGGCCCTGCCACAGATACGCAGTATTTT
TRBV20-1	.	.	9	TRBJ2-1	CSASSSEFF	TGCAGTGCTAGCTCTAGCGAGTTCTTC
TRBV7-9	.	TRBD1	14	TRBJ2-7	CASSPRTGMYEQYF	TGTGCCAGCAGCCCGCGGACAGGGATGTACGAGCAGTACTTC
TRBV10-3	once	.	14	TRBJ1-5	CATHRDGGDQPQHF	TGTGCCACGCACCGGGACGGTGGGGATCAGCCCCAGCATTTT
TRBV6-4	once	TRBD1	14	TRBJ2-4	CASSDRGQQNIQYF	TGTGCCAGCAGTGATAGGGGACAGCAAAACATTCAGTACTTC
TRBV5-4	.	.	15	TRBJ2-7	CASSYRDTPPYEQYF	TGTGCCAGCAGCTATCGGGACACGCCACCCTACGAGCAGTACTTC
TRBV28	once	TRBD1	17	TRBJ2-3	CASSLVIWGQGMDTQYF	TGTGCCAGCAGTTTAGTTATTTGGGGACAGGGGATGGATACGCAGTATTTT
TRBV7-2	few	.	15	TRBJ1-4	CASSLDGATNEKLFF	TGTGCCAGCAGCTTAGATGGAGCAACTAATGAAAAACTGTTTTTT
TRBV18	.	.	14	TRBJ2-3	CASSPQGGSDTQYF	TGTGCCAGCTCACCACAAGGAGGATCAGATACGCAGTATTTT
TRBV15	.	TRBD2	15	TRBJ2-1	CATSEPGLSYNEQFF	TGTGCCACCAGCGAACCGGGACTATCCTACAATGAGCAGTTCTTC
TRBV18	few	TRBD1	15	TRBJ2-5	CASSITGGEGETQYF	TGTGCCAGCTCAATAACAGGGGGCGAAGGGGAGACCCAGTACTTC
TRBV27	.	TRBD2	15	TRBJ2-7	CASSFSGGVSLEQYF	TGTGCCAGCAGTTTCTCGGGAGGAGTCAGTCTCGAGCAGTACTTC
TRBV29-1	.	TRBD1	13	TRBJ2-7	CSVEQGVPSEQYF	TGCAGCGTAGAACAGGGGGTCCCCTCCGAGCAGTACTTC
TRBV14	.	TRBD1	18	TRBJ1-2	CASSHLDRGRESNYGYTF	TGTGCCAGCAGCCACCTCGACAGGGGGCGCGAGTCTAACTATGGCTACACCTTC